The 22 T cell receptor beta chains listed next were all sequenced from one sample in a study of T cell repertoires in cytomegalovirus infection. One entry per CDR3 protein results from TCRdb running MiXCR on the reads. This sample has 630,000 or so distinct CDR3 sequences; around 24% occur once, and the top ten carry 6.5% to 10%. The sample taken for sequencing was CD8+ T cells from PBMCs. The receptor source for this set is a human donor in good health (CMV status not recorded). Some clones in this sample may be carry-over from other donors' samples.

This clonotype has a count of ten or more. The chain carries TRBV12-3 or TRBV12-4 and TRBJ1-1; D is uncertain. Between the trimmed V and J ends, which lost 6 bases and 5 bases, there was a span of 16 bases. This CDR3 is 14 amino acids long. CDR3 nucleotides: TGTGCCAGCAGGGCGGGCCGGGAACTTACTGAAGCTTTCTTT. Translating it yields CASRAGRELTEAFF.

Only a few counts were recorded for this clonotype. This chain's CDR3 is CASSQPECDTQYF. The CDR3 DNA sequence: TGTGCCAGCAGTCAACCTGAATGTGATACGCAGTATTTT. This chain links TRBV6-7 with TRBJ2-3; no clear D. TRBV6-7 qualifies as an ORF whose function is uncertain. V lost 5 bases and J lost 6, with 12 bases in between. The CDR3 has 13 residues.

In this sample, this clonotype turned up a few times. The J gene is TRBJ1-2, the V gene TRBV7-9; D call uncertain. The germline V and J ends were trimmed by 2 bases and 4 bases, with 11 bases remaining between them. The CDR3 spans 14 residues. Germline V lookup: CDR1 SEHNR, CDR2 FQNEAQ (reference sequence). Here the CDR3 reads CASSLYNSFYGYTF. The CDR3, as DNA: TGTGCCAGCAGCTTATATAACAGCTTCTATGGCTACACCTTC.

This clonotype was seen many times. The V and J genes are TRBV28 and TRBJ1-1, with D unresolved. The V end lost 8 bases, the J end lost 4 bases, and 11 bases lay between the germline ends. CDR1 and CDR2 from the germline V gene are MDHEN and SYDVKM. This CDR3 spans 12 amino acids. The CDR3, as DNA: TGTGCCAGCGGGGATCCGGGCACTGAAGCTTTCTTT. Translated: CASGDPGTEAFF.

Turning to this clonotype: The junction does not match germline at one end; this may be a read error. The V gene is TRBV7-6, the J gene TRBJ1-1, with D maybe TRBD1 (6 bases). This CDR3 is 15 amino acids long. Germline CDR1 reads SGHVS; CDR2 reads FNYEAQ. CDR3 region: CASSLDGGLDTEAFF. The CDR3 DNA sequence: TGTGCCAGCAGCTTAGATGGGGGGCTGGACACCGAAGCTTTCTTT. The full variable domain, its missing parts supplied by reference TRBV7-6 and TRBJ1-1, is GAGVSQSPRYKVTKRGQDVALRCDPISGHVSLYWYRQALGQGPEFLTYFNYEAQQDKSGLPNDRFSAERPEGSISTLTIQRTEQRDSAMYRCASSLDGGLDTEAFFGQGTRLTVV.

With regard to this clonotype: The junction shows a germline mismatch at one end, possibly a read error. The CDR3 DNA reads TGTGCCAGCAGCTTCGAGGAACACACCGTGGAGCTGTTTTTT. Translated: CASSFEEHTVELFF. The V gene is TRBV5-6, the J gene TRBJ2-2; D uncertain. The CDR3 has 14 amino acids. Looked up from germline, CDR1 is SGHDT and CDR2 is YYEEEE.

The chain combines TRBV14 with TRBJ2-5, with a possible D match to TRBD1 (5 bases). The CDR3 is made up of 15 amino acids. Trimming took 0 bases from V and 1 from J, leaving 9 bases between them. Germline-derived CDR1 and CDR2 are SGHDN and FVKESK. CDR3 nucleotides: TGTGCCAGCAGCCAAGACCGCAGGGCCCAAGAGACCCAGTACTTC. Amino acids: CASSQDRRAQETQYF.

This sequence joins TRBV7-9 and TRBJ2-1, with D possibly being TRBD2 (5 bases). The germline V gene has CDR1 SEHNR and CDR2 FQNEAQ (reference sequence). Deletions cut 7 bases from V and 6 bases from J, with 16 bases between. The CDR3 totals 14 residues. The CDR3 here is CASIERASLNEQFF. CDR3 DNA sequence: TGTGCCAGCATCGAACGGGCTAGCCTCAATGAGCAGTTCTTC.

The rearrangement links TRBV5-1 to TRBJ2-2; D unresolved. Germline V gene lookup returns CDR1 SGHRS and CDR2 YFSETQ. V was cut by 0 bases and J by 4 bases, with 7 bases left in between. This CDR3 comprises 14 residues. CDR3: CASSLGASTGELFF. In nucleotides, the CDR3 is TGCGCCAGCAGCTTGGGGGCGAGCACCGGGGAGCTGTTTTTT.

This clonotype was counted at least ten times. CDR3 region: CASSSRGWEPQHF. CDR3 coding DNA: TGTGCCAGCAGTTCGCGGGGCTGGGAGCCCCAGCATTTT. The chain recombines TRBV12-3 or TRBV12-4 with TRBJ1-5; D might be TRBD1 (5 bases). There are 13 residues in the CDR3. The ends were cut back, 4 bases at V and 8 bases at J, with 12 bases in the middle.

This clonotype occurred a few times. The rearrangement uses TRBV10-3 and TRBJ2-3, with 7 bases identical to TRBD2. The CDR3 loop spans 15 amino acids. V shed 0 bases and J 1 base; nucleotides not matched to a gene: 1. CDR1 is ENHRY and CDR2 is SYGVKD in the germline V gene. The CDR3 is CAISESRGGTDTQYF. In nucleotides, the CDR3 is TGTGCCATCAGTGAGTCCCGGGGGGGCACAGATACGCAGTATTTT.

This clonotype came up a few times. The chain employs TRBV6-2 or TRBV6-3 and TRBJ1-4; 8 bases match TRBD1. V was pared by 2 bases and J by 6 bases, with 5 bases of the junction left unmatched. The CDR3 contains 15 residues. CDR1 MNHEY and CDR2 SVGEGT come from the germline V gene. CDR3 in DNA: TGTGCCAGCAGTTACGGGGACAGGAGGGATGAAAAACTGTTTTTT. This sequence encodes CASSYGDRRDEKLFF.

The rearrangement links TRBV7-9 to TRBJ2-5; TRBD1 might be the D (6 bases). V gave up 3 bases and J gave up 0 bases, with 8 bases separating them. Germline assignment: CDR1 SEHNR and CDR2 FQNEAQ (reference sequence). There are 14 residues in the CDR3. Here the CDR3 DNA reads TGTGCCAGCAGCTTCGACAGGTACCAAGAGACCCAGTACTTC. Its protein is CASSFDRYQETQYF.

About this clonotype: One base away lies a much larger clone, so this may be a sequencing read error. V usage is TRBV6-1 and J usage is TRBJ2-7, with D perhaps matching TRBD1 (5 bases). V gave up 10 bases and J gave up 3 bases, with 16 bases separating them. This CDR3 comprises 13 residues. Per germline, CDR1 MNHNS and CDR2 SASEGT. The CDR3 reads CANRPRTDYEQYF. The DNA of the CDR3 is TGTGCCAACAGGCCCAGGACGGACTACGAGCAGTACTTC.

This clonotype was counted at least ten times. The rearrangement uses TRBV7-8 and TRBJ1-1, with TRBD1 matching over 9 bases. This CDR3 region has 15 residues. The germline CDR1 and CDR2 sequences are SGHVS and FQNEAQ. The V segment lost 5 bases and the J segment 7 bases; nucleotides outside the gene matches: 11. CDR3 residues: CASSRSTGGDSEAFF. The DNA of the CDR3 is TGTGCCAGCAGCCGCTCGACAGGGGGGGATAGTGAAGCTTTCTTT.

The rearrangement links TRBV20-1 to TRBJ1-1; D might be TRBD1 (6 bases). CDR1 DFQATT and CDR2 SNEGSKA come from the germline V gene (reference sequence). CDR3 length: 12 amino acids. Trimming removed 5 bases from V and 10 bases from J, with 17 bases in between. The CDR3 here is CSASSGEVGAFF. CDR3 in DNA: TGCAGTGCTTCCTCAGGGGAGGTGGGAGCTTTCTTT.

This clonotype was detected a few times. The CDR3 bases are TGCGCCAGCAGCCAAGTAAAGGACAGGGGGTTTGGCGGCTACACCTTC. Its translation: CASSQVKDRGFGGYTF. The chain couples TRBV4-1 to TRBJ1-2; 10 nucleotides match TRBD1. Trimming took 1 base from V and 8 from J; bases not matched to a gene: 10. Germline V CDR1 and CDR2: MGHRA, YSYEKL. CDR3 length equals 16 residues.

J is TRBJ2-1 and V is TRBV7-6; 7 nucleotides match TRBD1. The CDR3 has 16 residues. The V segment lost 2 bases and the J segment 0 bases; nucleotides outside the gene matches: 4. Germline CDR1 SGHVS, CDR2 FNYEAQ. The CDR3 coding sequence is TGTGCCAGCAGCTTACCGGGACAGCCCTCCTACAATGAGCAGTTCTTC. Residues: CASSLPGQPSYNEQFF.

This clonotype was detected ten times or more. This chain uses TRBV6-1 with TRBJ1-5; 7 bases line up with TRBD1. Germline CDR1 MNHNS, CDR2 SASEGT. The junction had 6 bases not matched to a gene; V was cut back by 6 bases and J by 1 base. This CDR3 has 15 amino acids. CDR3 amino acids: CASSRTGRSNQPQHF. The CDR3 DNA sequence: TGTGCCAGCAGCAGGACAGGACGAAGCAATCAGCCCCAGCATTTT.

The chain recombines TRBV2 with TRBJ2-3; D call uncertain. V was shortened by 6 bases and J by 3 bases, with 10 bases between the two germline ends. The germline V gene has CDR1 SNHLY and CDR2 FYNNEI. The CDR3 has 13 residues. The CDR3 reads CASSVPRTDTQYF. CDR3 DNA sequence: TGTGCCAGCAGCGTACCCCGAACAGATACGCAGTATTTT.

The chain joins TRBV28 to TRBJ2-5; TRBD2 agrees at 8 bases. The CDR3 consists of 15 residues. The germline V gene has CDR1 MDHEN and CDR2 SYDVKM. The trim removed 6 bases at V and 5 bases at J, leaving 11 bases unmatched. DNA for the CDR3: TGTGCCAGCAGACGCCTCGGGGGGGCGCTTGAGACCCAGTACTTC. This encodes CASRRLGGALETQYF.

This clonotype was detected many times. The chain recombines TRBV7-9 with TRBJ1-1, with D possibly being TRBD1 (5 bases). CDR1 is SEHNR, CDR2 FQNEAQ, per germline (reference sequence). V lost 1 base and J 4 bases, leaving 13 bases between the germline ends. The CDR3 extends over 15 amino acids. The DNA for the CDR3 is TGTGCCAGCAGCTTAGGAGCCGCGGGGCCCACTGAAGCTTTCTTT. It yields the protein CASSLGAAGPTEAFF. Based on the CDR3 plus reference TRBV7-9 and TRBJ1-1, the full variable domain is DTGVSQNPRHKITKRGQNVTFRCDPISEHNRLYWYRQTLGQGPEFLTYFQNEAQLEKSRLLSDRFSAERPKGSFSTLEIQRTEQGDSAMYLCASSLGAAGPTEAFFGQGTRLTVV.